These T cell receptor beta chains were read from a single sample in a study of T cell responses to AZD1222 COVID-19 vaccine. Repertoires were generated with immunoSEQ multiplex PCR, while TCRdb's copy carries only in-frame clones and drops some. The sample lists some 99,000 clones, 90% to 95% occurring once. The input for sequencing was peripheral blood, taken on day 0 of AZD1222 vaccination. These receptors were taken from an adult in good health. CDR3s include the opening cysteine and the closing phenylalanine or tryptophan. A D gene is named only where the DNA matches it firmly. Not every row has a clone size; where given, it reads once, few, many or a size class.

>.|.|TRBV30|TRBJ1-1|13
CAWSNREPTEAFF
TGTGCCTGGAGTAACCGGGAGCCCACTGAAGCTTTCTTT
>.|once|TRBV5-6|TRBJ2-1|15
CASSPLASAYNEQFF
TGTGCCAGCAGCCCCCTGGCTAGCGCCTACAATGAGCAGTTCTTC
>TRBD2|.|TRBV4-1|TRBJ2-7|13
CASSVGEGYEQYF
TGCGCCAGCAGCGTAGGGGAGGGCTACGAGCAGTACTTC
>.|.|TRBV7-9|TRBJ2-4|15
CASQGSGLAKNIQYF
TGTGCCAGCCAAGGGAGCGGGTTAGCCAAAAACATTCAGTACTTC
>.|.|TRBV11-2|TRBJ1-2|12
CASSLDTRGYTF
TGTGCCAGCAGCTTAGATACCCGTGGCTACACCTTC
>.|.|TRBV7-3|TRBJ1-5|13
CASSPSSNQPQHF
TGTGCCAGCAGCCCGAGTAGCAATCAGCCCCAGCATTTT
>TRBD1|.|TRBV5-1|TRBJ1-1|15
CASSPMTGDITEAFF
TGCGCCAGCAGCCCAATGACAGGGGACATAACTGAAGCTTTCTTT
>.|.|TRBV3-1/TRBV3-2|TRBJ2-5|13
CASSQGRAETQYF
TGTGCCAGCAGCCAAGGGCGGGCAGAGACCCAGTACTTC
>TRBD1|.|TRBV6-6|TRBJ1-1|13
CASRDRGGTEAFF
TGTGCCAGCAGGGACAGGGGAGGCACTGAAGCTTTCTTT
>.|few|TRBV18|TRBJ2-5|13
CASSPSRRETQYF
TGTGCCAGCTCACCATCCCGGCGCGAGACCCAGTACTTC
>.|.|TRBV7-7|TRBJ1-5|11
CASSANKPQHF
TGTGCCAGCAGCGCGAATAAGCCCCAGCATTTT
>TRBD2|.|TRBV5-5|TRBJ2-2|16
CASSLAGAAGTGELFF
TGTGCCAGCAGCTTGGCCGGGGCAGCGGGAACCGGGGAGCTGTTTTTT
>TRBD1|.|TRBV18|TRBJ1-4|14
CASSPQGAGEKLFF
TGTGCCAGCTCACCCCAGGGGGCAGGTGAAAAACTGTTTTTT
>.|.|TRBV29-1|TRBJ1-1|13
CSVEGAMNTEAFF
TGCAGCGTTGAGGGGGCGATGAACACTGAAGCTTTCTTT
>.|.|TRBV6-5|TRBJ2-3|15
CASSYSGTQADTQYF
TGTGCCAGCAGTTACTCGGGGACTCAAGCAGATACGCAGTATTTT
>.|.|TRBV6-5|TRBJ1-5|13
CASSYSYNQPQHF
TGTGCCAGCAGTTACAGTTACAATCAGCCCCAGCATTTT
>.|.|TRBV25-1|TRBJ2-3|15
CASEGGASSTDTQYF
TGTGCCAGCGAGGGGGGTGCTAGCAGCACAGATACGCAGTATTTT
>.|once|TRBV3-1/TRBV3-2|TRBJ1-3|16
CASSQDGQYSGNTIYF
TGTGCCAGCAGCCAAGACGGACAGTACTCTGGAAACACCATATATTTT
>.|.|TRBV15|TRBJ2-3|14
CATSRDRYTDTQYF
TGTGCCACCAGCAGAGATAGGTATACAGATACGCAGTATTTT
>.|.|TRBV5-4|TRBJ1-1|14
CASSLASMNTEAFF
TGTGCCAGCAGCTTGGCCAGCATGAACACTGAAGCTTTCTTT
>TRBD1|.|TRBV5-1|TRBJ1-3|16
CASSPNTGTAGNTIYF
TGCGCCAGCAGCCCGAATACCGGGACAGCTGGAAACACCATATATTTT
>.|.|TRBV27|TRBJ1-2|12
CASFTVGNGYTF
TGTGCCAGCTTTACCGTTGGAAATGGCTACACCTTC
>.|.|TRBV9|TRBJ1-2|13
CASSVGRNYGYTF
TGTGCCAGCAGCGTAGGGCGGAACTATGGCTACACCTTC
>.|.|TRBV6-2/TRBV6-3|TRBJ1-4|14
CASSYSPWGEKLFF
TGTGCCAGCAGTTACTCGCCATGGGGTGAAAAACTGTTTTTT
>.|.|TRBV14|TRBJ2-7|15
CASSQSGGLSYEQYF
TGTGCCAGCAGCCAGTCCGGGGGGCTTTCCTACGAGCAGTACTTC
>.|.|TRBV5-4|TRBJ1-6|17
CASSPGGRGSYNSPLHF
TGTGCCAGCAGCCCCGGGGGCCGGGGCTCCTATAATTCACCCCTCCACTTT
>TRBD1|.|TRBV2|TRBJ1-2|15
CASSEGTGASYGYTF
TGTGCCAGCAGTGAGGGGACAGGGGCGTCTTATGGCTACACCTTC
>.|.|TRBV7-8|TRBJ1-4|15
CASRVGVATNEKLFF
TGTGCCAGCAGAGTGGGTGTTGCAACTAATGAAAAACTGTTTTTT
>.|.|TRBV28|TRBJ2-3|12
CASSLLADTQYF
TGTGCCAGCAGTTTATTGGCTGATACGCAGTATTTT
>.|.|TRBV19|TRBJ1-2|13
CASSAGFNYGYTF
TGTGCCAGTAGTGCAGGGTTCAACTATGGCTACACCTTC
>.|once|TRBV6-1|TRBJ1-3|15
CASSDRLSSGNTIYF
TGTGCCAGCAGTGACAGACTAAGCTCTGGAAACACCATATATTTT
>.|.|TRBV19|TRBJ2-1|16
CASSLYSAYPYNEQFF
TGTGCCAGTAGTCTATACTCGGCTTACCCCTACAATGAGCAGTTCTTC
>.|.|TRBV10-3|TRBJ2-5|11
CASRGGETQYF
TGTGCCAGTAGAGGGGGAGAGACCCAGTACTTC
>.|.|TRBV13|TRBJ2-7|14
CASTVRGGGHEQYF
TGTGCCAGCACCGTTCGTGGAGGGGGACACGAGCAGTACTTC
>.|few|TRBV4-2|TRBJ1-3|15
CASSQYTGPGNTIYF
TGTGCCAGCAGCCAATATACAGGGCCAGGAAACACCATATATTTT
>TRBD2|.|TRBV30|TRBJ2-5|19
CAWSPPFVTGLVNKETQYF
TGTGCCTGGAGTCCCCCCTTTGTTACGGGACTAGTGAATAAAGAGACCCAGTACTTC
>.|.|TRBV6-5|TRBJ1-2|13
CASSYVGFYGYTF
TGTGCCAGCAGTTACGTGGGATTCTATGGCTACACCTTC
>TRBD1|.|TRBV24-1|TRBJ1-3|15
CATSETGQGGNTIYF
TGTGCCACCAGTGAGACGGGACAGGGCGGAAACACCATATATTTT
>TRBD1|.|TRBV30|TRBJ1-1|17
CAWSADRGGFMNTEAFF
TGTGCCTGGAGTGCTGACAGGGGGGGTTTCATGAACACTGAAGCTTTCTTT
>.|.|TRBV10-3|TRBJ1-1|13
CAISEVGDTEAFF
TGTGCCATCAGTGAAGTGGGGGACACTGAAGCTTTCTTT
>.|.|TRBV30|TRBJ2-7|16
CAWIPNSGLGTYEQYF
TGTGCCTGGATACCCAATAGTGGGCTTGGGACCTACGAGCAGTACTTC
>.|.|TRBV7-9|TRBJ2-4|14
CASSLAGAKNIQYF
TGTGCCAGCAGCTTGGCAGGGGCCAAAAACATTCAGTACTTC
>.|.|TRBV27|TRBJ1-2|13
CASSLFASTGYTF
TGTGCCAGCAGTTTATTCGCAAGCACCGGCTACACCTTC
>.|.|TRBV9|TRBJ2-7|14
CASSVDGSSYEQYF
TGTGCCAGCAGCGTAGACGGGAGCTCCTACGAGCAGTACTTC
>.|.|TRBV7-2|TRBJ1-2|13
CASSLGRNYGYTF
TGTGCCAGCAGCTTAGGCAGGAACTATGGCTACACCTTC
>TRBD1|.|TRBV27|TRBJ1-5|14
CASRPGGSNQPQHF
TGTGCCAGCAGACCAGGGGGTAGCAATCAGCCCCAGCATTTT
>.|.|TRBV10-2|TRBJ2-5|13
CASASEMRKTQYF
TGCGCCAGCGCCTCGGAGATGAGGAAGACCCAGTACTTC
>TRBD1|.|TRBV11-2|TRBJ1-6|14
CASSSGTENSPLHF
TGTGCCAGCAGCTCCGGGACAGAAAATTCACCCCTCCACTTT
>.|.|TRBV29-1|TRBJ2-5|14
CSSGGTHSQETQYF
TGCAGCTCCGGTGGGACCCACAGCCAAGAGACCCAGTACTTC
>.|.|TRBV25-1|TRBJ1-5|14
CASSPTGARQPQHF
TGTGCCAGCAGTCCCACCGGGGCCAGGCAGCCCCAGCATTTT
>.|.|TRBV28|TRBJ1-4|14
CASSYPSGHEKLFF
TGTGCCAGCAGCTACCCCAGCGGGCATGAAAAACTGTTTTTT
>.|.|TRBV6-5|TRBJ1-2|12
CASRDRAYGYTF
TGTGCCAGCAGAGACAGAGCTTATGGCTACACCTTC
>TRBD2|once|TRBV29-1|TRBJ2-1|14
CSVLGLAGGNEQFF
TGCAGCGTCCTAGGACTAGCGGGGGGCAATGAGCAGTTCTTC
>TRBD1|.|TRBV5-6|TRBJ1-2|15
CASSFRQGPLDGYTF
TGTGCCAGCAGCTTTCGACAGGGACCATTGGATGGCTACACCTTC
>TRBD1|.|TRBV6-5|TRBJ2-5|12
CASGTGQETQYF
TGTGCCAGCGGGACAGGGCAAGAGACCCAGTACTTC
>.|.|TRBV9|TRBJ2-1|15
CASSTRGLSGNEQFF
TGTGCCAGCAGCACCCGCGGACTAAGCGGCAATGAGCAGTTCTTC
>.|.|TRBV12-3/TRBV12-4|TRBJ1-5|13
CASSYRRDQPQHF
TGTGCCAGCAGTTACCGCCGTGATCAGCCCCAGCATTTT